Below, 26 T cell receptor beta chains from the same sample are listed, as sequenced in a study of shared clonotypes between healthy human individuals. CD45RO-negative CD8 cells positively selected for CCR7 made up the naive population, which excluded terminally differentiated effector memory CD45RA+ cells. Profiling relied on immunoSEQ multiplex PCR, and the TCRdb table lists in-frame clones only, not all of them. The sample lists nearly 2 million clones, roughly 95% occurring once. The specimen was naive CD8+ T cells sorted from blood. The receptors originated from a man between 18 and 35 years old in good health.

The gene calls are TRBV28 and TRBJ2-7; tentative D call: TRBD2 (5 bases). The germline V gene has CDR1 MDHEN and CDR2 SYDVKM. Trimming pared 8 bases from V and 0 bases from J, leaving 11 bases between. The CDR3 is 13 residues long. For the CDR3, the DNA is TGTGCCAGCGTCCCGGGATTCTCCTACGAGCAGTACTTC. This encodes CASVPGFSYEQYF.

The count of this clone is one. The rearrangement joins TRBV5-1 to TRBJ2-1; D possibly matches TRBD1 or TRBD2 (5 bases each). The ends were cut back, 5 bases at V and 10 bases at J, with 13 bases in the middle. Germline V gene data show CDR1 as SGHRS and CDR2 as YFSETQ. The CDR3 totals 12 residues. CDR3 protein: CASRGDVEEQFF. CDR3 DNA: TGCGCCAGCAGGGGGGACGTCGAGGAGCAGTTCTTC.

The chain links TRBV4-1 to TRBJ2-4; 8 nucleotides agree with TRBD1. CDR1 MGHRA and CDR2 YSYEKL come from the germline V gene. This CDR3 has 15 residues. Trimming took 5 bases from V and 5 from J; bases not matched to a gene: 8. The chain's CDR3 is CASSYPTGGQNIQYF. CDR3 in DNA: TGCGCCAGCAGCTACCCTACAGGGGGTCAAAACATTCAGTACTTC.

The chain is built from TRBV7-9 and TRBJ2-5, with D unclear. Germline loops: CDR1 SEHNR, CDR2 FQNEAQ (reference sequence). This CDR3 spans 13 amino acids. CDR3 amino acids: CAGETPNQETQYF. DNA of the CDR3: TGTGCTGGGGAAACACCCAACCAAGAGACCCAGTACTTC.

The chain has TRBV7-2 and TRBJ1-5; D ambiguous. V was trimmed by 4 bases and J by 9 bases, leaving 31 bases between them. Germline lookup yields CDR1 SGHTA and CDR2 FQGNSA. CDR3 length: 19 amino acids. CDR3 coding DNA: TGTGCCAGCAGCTCCGACGGGCCCGGGGTTTGGGGAAAATTCCCGCCCCAGCATTTT. Its protein product is CASSSDGPGVWGKFPPQHF.

The V call is TRBV7-8, the J call TRBJ1-2; 7 nucleotides match TRBD1. The CDR3 length is 14 residues. Unmatched junction bases numbered 7, after V lost 6 bases and J lost 3 bases. The germline CDR1 and CDR2 sequences are SGHVS and FQNEAQ. CDR3 amino acids: CASSSQGVYYGYTF. In nucleotides, the CDR3 is TGTGCCAGCAGTTCTCAGGGGGTATACTATGGCTACACCTTC.

This sequence joins TRBV25-1 and TRBJ2-1; D possibly corresponds to TRBD2 (5 bases). V dropped 1 base and J dropped 7 bases, with 8 bases sitting between them. This CDR3 spans 13 amino acids. From germline, CDR1 is MGHDK and CDR2 SYGVNS. The CDR3, as DNA: TGTGCCAGCAGTGAATGGACTGGGAATGAGCAGTTCTTC. Encoded protein: CASSEWTGNEQFF.

V usage is TRBV28 and J usage is TRBJ1-4; tentatively, D is TRBD1 (6 bases). The germline CDR1 and CDR2 sequences are MDHEN and SYDVKM. There are 15 residues in the CDR3. V lost 2 bases and J lost 5, with 12 bases in between. In DNA, the CDR3 is TGTGCCAGCAGTTTAGACGGGGGCCTAAATGAAAAACTGTTTTTT. The encoded protein is CASSLDGGLNEKLFF.

The V and J genes are TRBV7-2 and TRBJ2-2; D call uncertain. The CDR3 spans 14 residues. Between the trimmed V and J ends, which lost 3 bases and 2 bases, there was a span of 7 bases. Per the germline V gene, CDR1 is SGHTA and CDR2 is FQGNSA. The CDR3 sequence: CASSLTGNTGELFF. CDR3 in DNA: TGTGCCAGCAGCTTGACTGGTAACACCGGGGAGCTGTTTTTT.

The rearrangement joins TRBV7-8 to TRBJ1-1, with D possibly being TRBD1 (5 bases). CDR3 length: 19 residues. The V and J ends lost 4 bases and 0 bases respectively, with 24 bases between them. The germline CDR1 and CDR2 sequences are SGHVS and FQNEAQ. CDR3 residues: CASSSLPIRTFVMNTEAFF. As DNA, the CDR3 is TGTGCCAGCAGCTCGTTGCCCATCAGGACATTCGTCATGAACACTGAAGCTTTCTTT.

The chain is built from TRBV9 and TRBJ2-5; 10 bases map to TRBD2. The V gene's germline CDR1 is SGDLS and CDR2 YYNGEE. V shed 2 bases and J 3 bases; nucleotides not matched to a gene: 1. The CDR3 extends over 14 amino acids. The chain's CDR3 is CASSVTSGKETQYF. CDR3 sequence (DNA): TGTGCCAGCAGCGTCACTAGCGGGAAAGAGACCCAGTACTTC.

The chain couples TRBV5-1 to TRBJ2-7; 9 bases line up with TRBD1. Germline trimming cut 4 bases from V and 3 bases from J; bases unmatched to any gene: 8. The CDR3 totals 15 residues. The germline V gene has CDR1 SGHRS and CDR2 YFSETQ. The CDR3 DNA follows: TGCGCCAGCAGCCCCTTCGACAGGGGGGTCTACGAGCAGTACTTC. Translating it yields CASSPFDRGVYEQYF.

The rearrangement joins TRBV4-1 to TRBJ2-6; no definite D call. In germline, CDR1 is MGHRA, CDR2 YSYEKL. The V end lost 4 bases, the J end lost 1 base, and 2 bases lay between the germline ends. This CDR3 has 13 residues. DNA for the CDR3: TGCGCCAGCAGCCCATCTGGGGCCAACGTCCTGACTTTC. It encodes CASSPSGANVLTF.

The chain recombines TRBV2 with TRBJ2-4, with TRBD1 identical over 7 bases. The CDR3 covers 16 residues. The V gene end was trimmed by 4 bases and the J gene end by 0 bases; junction bases not matched to a gene: 6. The germline V gene has CDR1 SNHLY and CDR2 FYNNEI. This CDR3 is CASSAGQLIAKNIQYF. CDR3 nucleotide sequence: TGTGCCAGCAGTGCGGGACAGCTCATAGCCAAAAACATTCAGTACTTC.

CDR3 loop: CASSEKETWNIQYF. Here the CDR3 DNA reads TGTGCCAGCAGTGAAAAGGAGACTTGGAACATTCAGTACTTC. This rearrangement joins TRBV2 to TRBJ2-4; D gene unclear. This CDR3 comprises 14 residues. Trimming left V 2 bases short and J 7 bases short, with 12 bases between. Germline CDR1 and CDR2: SNHLY and FYNNEI.

The chain links TRBV5-1 to TRBJ2-3; 14 nucleotides agree with TRBD2. Germline V lookup: CDR1 SGHRS, CDR2 YFSETQ. This CDR3 has 16 amino acids. With 1 base clipped from V and 4 bases from J, the junction kept 2 bases outside the gene matches. CDR3 coding DNA: TGCGCCAGCAGCTTGCGACTAGCGGGGGGGCCAGATACGCAGTATTTT. This gives the protein CASSLRLAGGPDTQYF. The variable domain in full, with the rest retrieved from reference TRBV5-1 and TRBJ2-3, is KAGVTQTPRYLIKTRGQQVTLSCSPISGHRSVSWYQQTPGQGLQFLFEYFSETQRNKGNFPGRFSGRQFSNSRSEMNVSTLELGDSALYLCASSLRLAGGPDTQYFGPGTRLTVL.

The chain couples TRBV18 to TRBJ1-6, with no clear D. V dropped 0 bases and J dropped 14 bases, with 14 bases sitting between them. Germline V lookup: CDR1 KGHSH, CDR2 LQKENI. CDR3 size: 14 residues. The CDR3 sequence is CASSPPEAGITLHF. In DNA form, the CDR3 reads TGTGCCAGCTCACCACCCGAGGCGGGGATCACCCTCCACTTT.

This clone was counted a few times. The chain is built from TRBV5-8 and TRBJ1-6; D is uncertain. The CDR3 length is 14 residues. The V end was cut by 0 bases, the J end by 7 bases, with 8 bases between. CDR1 and CDR2 (germline): SGHTS, YDEGEE. The CDR3 here is CASSLDQGNSPLHF. CDR3 DNA: TGTGCCAGCAGCTTGGACCAAGGGAATTCACCCCTCCACTTT.

Points on this clone: The same CDR3 can be traced to other DNA sequences in this sample. The chain uses TRBV9 and TRBJ1-5; D is unresolved. The V gene lost 1 base and the J gene lost 6 bases, with 14 bases spanning the gap. The CDR3 is made up of 15 amino acids. Germline V CDR1 and CDR2: SGDLS, YYNGEE. The DNA of the CDR3 is TGTGCCAGCAGCGTACACGGAGGGTTGGGTCAGCCCCAGCATTTT. It codes for CASSVHGGLGQPQHF.

The chain uses TRBV29-1 and TRBJ2-5; TRBD1 aligns across 8 bases. The CDR3 is made up of 13 amino acids. The germline V gene has CDR1 SQVTM and CDR2 ANQGSEA. Trimming removed 7 bases from V and 4 bases from J; junction bases left unmatched: 8. The CDR3 bases are TGCAGCGCCGACGACAGGGGTGGAGAGACCCAGTACTTC. It yields the protein CSADDRGGETQYF.

The V gene is TRBV6-1, the J gene TRBJ1-6; the match to TRBD1 covers 7 bases. The CDR3 extends over 12 amino acids. Germline V gene data show CDR1 as MNHNS and CDR2 as SASEGT. Unmatched junction bases numbered 3, after V lost 7 bases and J lost 9 bases. The chain's CDR3 is CASTAGGSPLHF. CDR3 DNA: TGTGCCAGCACAGCAGGGGGTTCACCCCTCCACTTT.

V is TRBV11-2 and J is TRBJ2-7, with D unresolved. This CDR3 region has 16 residues. V was trimmed by 2 bases and J by 2 bases, leaving 16 bases between them. Per germline, CDR1 SGHAT and CDR2 FQNNGV. CDR3 coding DNA: TGTGCCAGCAGCTTATGGGGTGAGCTCAGTACCTACGAGCAGTACTTC. Residues: CASSLWGELSTYEQYF.

This clone was detected once. The chain joins TRBV27 to TRBJ2-5; D not resolved. The CDR3 has 16 residues. Germline CDR1 is MNHEY and CDR2 is SMNVEV (reference sequence). The ends were cut back, 3 bases at V and 0 bases at J, with 14 bases in the middle. This CDR3 is CASSFDKDPYQETQYF. CDR3 DNA sequence: TGTGCCAGCAGTTTTGACAAGGACCCGTACCAAGAGACCCAGTACTTC.

The chain carries TRBV27 and TRBJ2-4, with 8 bases identical to TRBD1. V trimming: 7 bases; J trimming: 7 bases; junction bases outside the gene matches: 3. Germline V lookup: CDR1 MNHEY, CDR2 SMNVEV (reference sequence). CDR3 length equals 12 residues. CDR3 DNA: TGTGCCAGCATCGGGACAGGCAACATTCAGTACTTC. Protein product: CASIGTGNIQYF.

V is TRBV4-1 and J is TRBJ2-7; possibly TRBD1 for D (5 bases). This CDR3 is built from 14 residues. The V gene lost 4 bases and the J gene lost 5 bases, with 15 bases spanning the gap. Germline CDR1 reads MGHRA; CDR2 reads YSYEKL. Written as DNA, the CDR3 is TGCGCCAGCAGCCCCCACGCAGGGAACAACGAGCAGTACTTC. It translates to CASSPHAGNNEQYF.

This clone was seen just once. V usage is TRBV11-2 and J usage is TRBJ1-1; possible D gene TRBD1, 5 bases. There are 17 residues in the CDR3. Trimming removed 1 base at V and 1 base at J, with 16 bases between. Germline-derived CDR1 and CDR2 are SGHAT and FQNNGV. CDR3 loop: CASSLGGEGPPNTEAFF. The CDR3 coding sequence is TGTGCCAGCAGCTTAGGAGGGGAGGGGCCGCCGAACACTGAAGCTTTCTTT.